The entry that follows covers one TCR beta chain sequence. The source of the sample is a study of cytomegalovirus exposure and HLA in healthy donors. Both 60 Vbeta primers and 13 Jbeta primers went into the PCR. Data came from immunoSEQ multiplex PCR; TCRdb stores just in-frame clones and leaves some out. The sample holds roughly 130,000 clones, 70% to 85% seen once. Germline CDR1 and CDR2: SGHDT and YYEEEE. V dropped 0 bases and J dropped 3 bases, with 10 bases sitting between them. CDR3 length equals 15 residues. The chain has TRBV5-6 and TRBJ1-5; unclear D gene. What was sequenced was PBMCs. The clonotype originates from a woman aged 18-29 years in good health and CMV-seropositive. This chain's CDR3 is CASSLETGINQPQHF. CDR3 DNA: TGTGCCAGCAGCTTGGAAACGGGGATCAATCAGCCCCAGCATTTT.